These T cell receptor beta chains were read from a single sample in a study of vaccination effects on CD4 cells after COVID-19. Profiled with immunoSEQ multiplex PCR; TCRdb holds only in-frame clones, not every one. The repertoire includes 26,000 or so clones, around 78% of them detected once, and 15% to 20% sits in the top ten. Their cognate antigens are unknown. The sample in question was CD4+ T cells from PBMCs cultured with HCoV-NL63 spike peptides, obtained before COVID-19 vaccination. These receptors were collected from a human donor who had a prior SARS-CoV-2 infection. Each CDR3 is given with its conserved first and last residue. D genes are given only for firm matches. The listing skips clone size in some rows; elsewhere it reads once, few, many or a size class.

V gene	J gene	D gene	clone size	CDR3 protein	CDR3 DNA
TRBV29-1	TRBJ2-7	TRBD2	once	CSARPGLAGEGYEQYF	TGCAGCGCGCGACCTGGACTAGCGGGAGAAGGCTACGAGCAGTACTTC
TRBV4-2	TRBJ1-1	NA	NA	CASSQDPVRGNTEAFF	TGTGCCAGCAGCCAAGACCCCGTGCGGGGGAACACTGAAGCTTTCTTT
TRBV2	TRBJ2-5	TRBD2	NA	CASRVAGQFQETQYF	TGTGCCAGCAGAGTAGCGGGGCAATTCCAAGAGACCCAGTACTTC
TRBV12-3/TRBV12-4	TRBJ2-1	NA	NA	CASSLVENHEQFF	TGTGCCAGCAGTTTAGTAGAAAACCATGAGCAGTTCTTC
TRBV5-1	TRBJ2-3	TRBD2	NA	CASSAGTSRDTQYF	TGCGCCAGCAGCGCCGGGACTAGCCGCGATACGCAGTATTTT
TRBV7-2	TRBJ2-5	NA	few	CASSLEVRPQETQYF	TGTGCCAGCAGCTTAGAGGTCAGACCCCAAGAGACCCAGTACTTC
TRBV7-2	TRBJ2-5	NA	NA	CASSPDPAGETQYF	TGTGCCAGCAGCCCGGACCCGGCGGGGGAGACCCAGTACTTC
TRBV19	TRBJ1-5	NA	NA	CASSISTSQPQHF	TGTGCCAGTAGTATTTCGACTTCTCAGCCCCAGCATTTT
TRBV4-2	TRBJ1-1	NA	NA	CASGQNTEAFF	TGTGCCAGCGGACAGAACACTGAAGCTTTCTTT
TRBV18	TRBJ2-5	TRBD2	NA	CASSSRSGIQETQYF	TGTGCCAGCTCATCTCGTAGCGGGATCCAAGAGACCCAGTACTTC
TRBV7-9	TRBJ1-2	NA	NA	CASSFGGAFGYTF	TGTGCCAGCTCCTTCGGGGGGGCCTTTGGCTACACCTTC
TRBV6-6	TRBJ2-7	TRBD1	NA	CASSSSDRVYEQYF	TGTGCCAGCAGTTCCTCCGACAGGGTCTACGAGCAGTACTTC
TRBV2	TRBJ1-1	TRBD1	NA	CASRGTGSGGENTEAFF	TGTGCCAGCAGAGGGACAGGGTCAGGTGGGGAGAACACTGAAGCTTTCTTT
TRBV5-4	TRBJ2-7	NA	NA	CASSRGQGGSSYEQYF	TGTGCCAGCAGCCGCGGACAGGGCGGGAGCTCCTACGAGCAGTACTTC
TRBV7-9	TRBJ2-7	TRBD2	NA	CASSLDGLALVGYEQYF	TGTGCCAGCAGCTTAGACGGACTAGCCCTCGTAGGGTACGAGCAGTACTTC
TRBV2	TRBJ2-5	NA	NA	CASSITLGGDQYF	TGTGCCAGCAGTATTACCCTCGGGGGTGACCAGTACTTC
TRBV18	TRBJ1-1	NA	NA	CASSPSKGSEAFF	TGTGCCAGCTCACCATCGAAGGGCTCTGAAGCTTTCTTT
TRBV21-1	TRBJ2-6	NA	NA	CASSKGSPKAGANVLTF	TGTGCCAGCAGCAAAGGGAGCCCCAAGGCTGGGGCCAACGTCCTGACTTTC
TRBV5-1	TRBJ1-4	TRBD1	NA	CASSLTGTANEKLFF	TGCGCCAGCAGCTTGACCGGGACAGCTAATGAAAAACTGTTTTTT
TRBV5-1	TRBJ2-1	TRBD2	few	CASSGTSGAYNEQFF	TGCGCCAGCAGCGGGACTAGCGGGGCCTACAATGAGCAGTTCTTC
TRBV7-9	TRBJ2-3	TRBD2	NA	CASSSQGGGDTQYF	TGTGCCAGCAGCTCTCAGGGCGGGGGAGATACGCAGTATTTT
TRBV10-3	TRBJ2-7	TRBD2	once	CASGTSAHSYEQYF	TGTGCCAGCGGGACTAGCGCCCACTCCTACGAGCAGTACTTC
TRBV9	TRBJ2-5	NA	large	CASSLQGLVQETQYF	TGTGCCAGCAGCCTCCAGGGACTTGTCCAAGAGACCCAGTACTTC
TRBV15	TRBJ2-5	NA	medium-sized	CATRWRGQETQYF	TGTGCCACCCGGTGGAGGGGCCAAGAGACCCAGTACTTC
TRBV5-1	TRBJ2-4	NA	NA	CASSLALQSQNIQYF	TGCGCCAGCAGCCTGGCGCTCCAGTCTCAAAACATTCAGTACTTC
TRBV11-3	TRBJ2-2	NA	NA	CASSSTGFRDTGELFF	TGTGCCAGCAGCTCGACGGGATTTAGGGACACCGGGGAGCTGTTTTTT
TRBV5-1	TRBJ2-7	NA	NA	CASSSGGSSYEQYF	TGCGCCAGCAGTTCGGGCGGAAGCTCCTACGAGCAGTACTTC
TRBV29-1	TRBJ1-3	NA	NA	CSGVRGTYGNTIYF	TGCAGTGGGGTGAGGGGTACTTATGGAAACACCATATATTTT
TRBV3-1/TRBV3-2	TRBJ2-1	TRBD2	once	CASSPHRTSGGDYNEQFF	TGTGCCAGCAGCCCTCACAGGACTAGCGGGGGAGACTACAATGAGCAGTTCTTC
TRBV28	TRBJ2-1	NA	NA	CASSSGFGYNEQFF	TGTGCCAGCAGTTCAGGGTTCGGGTACAATGAGCAGTTCTTC
TRBV10-3	TRBJ2-3	TRBD2	NA	CAISPTSGGTGDTQYF	TGTGCCATCAGCCCTACTAGCGGGGGGACTGGAGATACGCAGTATTTT
TRBV23-1	TRBJ1-6	TRBD1	NA	CASSQSDRGSSWSYNSPLHF	TGCGCCAGCAGTCAATCTGACAGGGGTTCGTCTTGGTCCTATAATTCACCCCTCCACTTT
TRBV19	TRBJ2-7	NA	NA	CASSMFLGGGEQYF	TGTGCCAGTAGTATGTTTTTAGGGGGCGGGGAACAGTACTTC
TRBV4-2	TRBJ1-5	NA	NA	CASSQVSHSGFGQPQHF	TGTGCCAGCAGCCAAGTTTCCCATTCGGGGTTCGGTCAGCCCCAGCATTTT
TRBV10-3	TRBJ2-3	NA	NA	CAISESVRTDTQYF	TGTGCCATCAGTGAGTCGGTGCGCACAGATACGCAGTATTTT
TRBV29-1	TRBJ2-1	NA	NA	CSGNVNSGDEQFF	TGCAGCGGCAATGTCAATTCAGGGGATGAGCAGTTCTTC
TRBV5-1	TRBJ2-2	NA	NA	CASSWGGATNTGELFF	TGCGCCAGCAGCTGGGGGGGGGCCACGAACACCGGGGAGCTGTTTTTT
TRBV18	TRBJ1-2	NA	few	CASSPQEDSADF	TGTGCCAGCTCACCACAAGAGGACAGCGCTGACTTC
TRBV5-1	TRBJ1-4	NA	NA	CASSLTATNEKLFF	TGCGCCAGCAGCTTGACAGCAACTAATGAAAAACTGTTTTTT
TRBV5-4	TRBJ2-1	NA	NA	CASSLVGAVAYNEQFF	TGTGCCAGCAGCTTGGTCGGGGCGGTAGCCTACAATGAGCAGTTCTTC
TRBV19	TRBJ2-4	NA	NA	CASSRRRDNKNIQYF	TGTGCCAGTAGTAGGAGGAGAGATAACAAAAACATTCAGTACTTC
TRBV7-2	TRBJ1-2	NA	NA	CASSQSFWDNYGYTF	TGTGCCAGCAGCCAATCCTTCTGGGATAACTATGGCTACACCTTC
TRBV5-4	TRBJ2-5	TRBD2	NA	CASSLKRGIQETQYF	TGTGCCAGCAGCCTAAAGCGGGGGATTCAAGAGACCCAGTACTTC
TRBV5-5	TRBJ1-2	NA	NA	CASSLAGASGYTF	TGTGCCAGCAGCTTGGCTGGGGCCTCTGGCTACACCTTC
TRBV18	TRBJ2-5	NA	NA	CASSPTSGQETQYF	TGTGCCAGCTCACCAACATCGGGTCAAGAGACCCAGTACTTC
TRBV10-3	TRBJ2-7	NA	NA	CAISERGISYEQYF	TGTGCCATCAGTGAGCGAGGGATTTCCTACGAGCAGTACTTC
TRBV5-4	TRBJ2-2	NA	few	CASSSQGDTGELFF	TGTGCCAGCAGCTCTCAAGGGGATACCGGGGAGCTGTTTTTT
TRBV11-1	TRBJ2-1	NA	once	CASSLAYGGTVSGNEQFF	TGTGCCAGCAGCTTAGCGTACGGGGGGACAGTTTCTGGGAATGAGCAGTTCTTC
TRBV10-3	TRBJ2-3	NA	NA	CAIRTGDTDTQYF	TGTGCCATCAGAACCGGGGACACAGATACGCAGTATTTT
TRBV28	TRBJ1-5	NA	NA	CASSLYPISYPNQPQHF	TGTGCCAGCAGTTTATATCCCATTTCGTATCCCAATCAGCCCCAGCATTTT
TRBV15	TRBJ2-7	NA	few	CATSRGSSSYEQYF	TGTGCCACCAGCAGAGGCAGCAGCTCCTACGAGCAGTACTTC
TRBV6-5	TRBJ2-1	NA	NA	CASSSLGQLEQFF	TGTGCCAGCAGTTCCCTCGGACAGCTTGAGCAGTTCTTC
TRBV7-2	TRBJ2-5	NA	few	CASSLGGWYRTQETQYF	TGTGCCAGCAGCTTAGGGGGATGGTACAGGACTCAAGAGACCCAGTACTTC
TRBV15	TRBJ1-3	NA	NA	CATSNRVSGNTIYF	TGTGCCACCAGTAACAGGGTTTCTGGAAACACCATATATTTT
TRBV5-5	TRBJ2-1	TRBD2	NA	CASSLRTSGGTEQFF	TGTGCCAGCAGCTTACGGACTAGCGGGGGGACTGAGCAGTTCTTC
TRBV9	TRBJ2-2	NA	NA	CASSVLQTGELFF	TGTGCCAGCAGCGTATTACAAACCGGGGAGCTGTTTTTT
TRBV5-1	TRBJ1-4	NA	NA	CASRSEPGGAGEKLFF	TGCGCCAGCAGATCCGAGCCGGGGGGAGCTGGTGAAAAACTGTTTTTT